This TCR beta chain was sequenced during a study of Ad26.COV2.S vaccination and SARS-CoV-2 variants. On the study more broadly: Ad26.COV2.S arm of COV1001 included the donor. Study-level points and caveats: For non-spike TCRs, breadth in vaccine recipients resembled that in placebo recipients.

The treatment here: roughly 18 received Ad26.COV2.S at low or high dose, single or two shots; several received placebo; per-sample allocation not given. The samples date from day 63 after the first vaccine or placebo injection. Cohort 1b enrolled adults aged 18-55 years in Boston. The administered vaccine (an Ad26 vector) expressed Wuhan-strain SARS-CoV-2 spike. The V gene lost 0 bases and the J gene lost 6 bases, with 5 bases spanning the gap. The CDR3 contains 12 residues. CDR1 is SGHAT, CDR2 FQNNGV, per germline. Profiling relied on immunoSEQ multiplex PCR, and the TCRdb table lists in-frame clones only, not all of them. This sample has 360,000 or so clones, with approximately 90% found just once. On this clone itself: The antigen is unknown.

The chain recombines TRBV11-2 with TRBJ1-2; D is undetermined. Sample: peripheral blood, taken in a trial of Ad26.COV2.S vaccine versus placebo. The receptor was derived from a person aged 18-65 years who received the Ad26.COV2.S COVID-19 vaccine or a placebo. The CDR3 here is CASSLEGNGYTF. The DNA for the CDR3 is TGTGCCAGCAGCTTAGAAGGGAATGGCTACACCTTC.